This note documents a single TCR beta chain sequence. Its antigen is as yet unknown. These data originate in a study of CD8 T cells in ankylosing spondylitis. Study observations and caveats: It appeared that ankylosing spondylitis blood was characterized by a TCR beta motif of several highly homologous variants. Disease-linked clones reportedly concentrated significantly in matched ankylosing spondylitis synovial fluid.

From the 5' RACE reads, TCRdb called clonotypes with MiXCR, one entry per CDR3 protein. The sample holds fewer than 250,000 distinct CDR3 sequences, 10% to 13% seen once. Specimen: blood, either unsorted or a sorted T cell fraction (not recorded which). The TCR was taken from a male donor with ankylosing spondylitis or in good health (not recorded which).

In nucleotides, the CDR3 is TGTGCCATCATGGCGGGAGCCTCCTACGAGCAGTACTTC. Protein sequence: CAIMAGASYEQYF. The rearrangement links TRBV10-3 to TRBJ2-7; 7 nucleotides match TRBD2. The germline CDR1 and CDR2 sequences are ENHRY and SYGVKD. This CDR3 spans 13 amino acids. Losses at the gene ends were 7 bases for V and 0 bases for J; bases not matched to a gene: 3.